The clone carrying this T cell receptor beta chain appeared a single time. Its cognate antigen is unknown. This sample is drawn from a study of lymphopenia after photon versus proton radiotherapy. This CDR3 is 18 amino acids long. Germline V gene data show CDR1 as SGDLS and CDR2 as YYNGEE. The J segment lost 2 bases and the V segment lost 3 bases, leaving 11 bases of the junction unmatched. Sequenced by immunoSEQ multiplex PCR; TCRdb stores in-frame clones only, minus some. Seen here are 70,000 to 95,000 clones, around 83% observed once, and the top ten hold 1.2% to 1.5%. Study results and caveats: Oligoclonal CD8+ Temra expansion after nadir drove photon patients' diversity drop. Under photons, naive T cells and diversity fell while effector/memory populations rose.

Source: peripheral blood, taken from a patient treated with proton-based radiotherapy. V gene TRBV9 combines with J gene TRBJ2-3; 11 nucleotides align to TRBD2. The clonotype was recovered from a man aged 60 to 69 with pancreatic cancer. The CDR3 is CASSGRPYSGRATDTQYF. CDR3 nucleotides: TGTGCCAGCAGCGGGCGGCCTTATAGCGGGAGGGCCACAGATACGCAGTATTTT.